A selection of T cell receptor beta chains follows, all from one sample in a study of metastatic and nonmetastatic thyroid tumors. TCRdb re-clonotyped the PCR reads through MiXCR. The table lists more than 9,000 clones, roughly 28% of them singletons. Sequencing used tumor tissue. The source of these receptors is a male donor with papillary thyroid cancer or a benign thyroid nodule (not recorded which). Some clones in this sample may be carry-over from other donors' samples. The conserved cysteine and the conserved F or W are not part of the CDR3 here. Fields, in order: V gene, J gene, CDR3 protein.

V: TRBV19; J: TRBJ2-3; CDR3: ASSKRAGDTQY
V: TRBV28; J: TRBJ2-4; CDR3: ASSNGRPEF
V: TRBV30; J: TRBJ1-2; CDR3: AWSFSTYYGYT
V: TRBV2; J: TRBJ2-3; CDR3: ASLEDRSTDTQY
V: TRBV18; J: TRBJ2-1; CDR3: ASSPPPGGGYNEQF
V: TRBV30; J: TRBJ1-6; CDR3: AWRARDRSSYNSPLH
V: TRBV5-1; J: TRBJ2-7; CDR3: ASSDGFSHEQY
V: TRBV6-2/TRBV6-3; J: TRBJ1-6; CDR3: ARSPTGTTNPLH
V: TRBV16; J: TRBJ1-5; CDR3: ASSLPAGPQH
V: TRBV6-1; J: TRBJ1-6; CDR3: ASRPQGDVSPLH
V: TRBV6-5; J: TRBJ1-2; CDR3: ASSYLGQGTYGYT
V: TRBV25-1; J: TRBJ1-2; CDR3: ASSTLGSNGYT
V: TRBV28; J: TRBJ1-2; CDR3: ASSLPGTGYGYT
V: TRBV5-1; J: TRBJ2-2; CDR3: ASSFPLSTTGELF